The 4 T cell receptor beta chains reported below all come from one sample, sequenced in a study of T cells and Merkel cell carcinoma outcomes. This table comes from immunoSEQ multiplex PCR, and its TCRdb copy is limited to in-frame clones, with some not included. The data hold about 19,000 clones, with over 75% observed a single time. Sequencing input: tumor tissue from Merkel cell carcinoma. The receptors originated from a human donor with Merkel cell carcinoma.

This chain joins TRBV11-2 and TRBJ2-5, with D possibly called TRBD1 or TRBD2 (5 bases each). There are 15 residues in the CDR3. CDR1 SGHAT and CDR2 FQNNGV come from the germline V gene. Trimming pared 3 bases from V and 5 bases from J, leaving 16 bases between. The CDR3 is CASSFVGTIEETQYF. CDR3 DNA sequence: TGTGCCAGCAGCTTTGTAGGGACGATAGAGGAGACCCAGTACTTC.

The chain joins TRBV18 to TRBJ1-1, with a weak D call TRBD1 (5 bases). Germline CDR1 reads KGHSH; CDR2 reads LQKENI. Trimming took 4 bases from V and 3 from J, leaving 15 bases between them. This CDR3 comprises 15 residues. The CDR3 protein is CASSQPGVFDTEAFF. The CDR3 nucleotides are TGTGCCAGCTCACAACCGGGGGTGTTCGACACTGAAGCTTTCTTT.

The gene calls are TRBV7-9 and TRBJ1-1; tentatively, D is TRBD1 (5 bases). Deletions cut 5 bases from V and 3 bases from J, with 16 bases between. The CDR3 covers 15 residues. CDR1 and CDR2 (germline): SEHNR, FQNEAQ (reference sequence). CDR3 amino acids: CASSPIPGSDTEAFF. Here the CDR3 DNA reads TGTGCCAGCAGCCCCATCCCAGGGTCGGACACTGAAGCTTTCTTT.

The gene calls are TRBV6-4 and TRBJ2-3, with D possibly matching TRBD2 (7 bases). Trimming removed 0 bases from V and 4 bases from J, with 14 bases in between. The CDR3 is made up of 16 amino acids. Germline CDR1 is MRHNA and CDR2 is SNTAGT. CDR3 amino acids: CASSDSKRGGADTQYF. In nucleotides, the CDR3 is TGTGCCAGCAGTGACTCGAAGAGAGGGGGGGCAGATACGCAGTATTTT.